The 23 T cell receptor beta chains in this list originate from one sample, sequenced in a study of cytomegalovirus exposure and HLA in healthy donors. It was with 60 Vbeta and 13 Jbeta primers that the PCR ran. TCRdb's table, derived via immunoSEQ multiplex PCR, lists solely in-frame clones and lacks some. Among about 85,000 clones, 80% were seen once, and the ten largest hold approximately 23%. Sequenced input: PBMCs. The source of these receptors is a woman aged 50 to 65 in good health and CMV-seropositive.

This clone was recorded once. This rearrangement joins TRBV9 to TRBJ2-7; D may be TRBD1 (5 bases). Trimming removed 0 bases from V and 3 bases from J, with 10 bases in between. CDR3 size: 14 residues. Germline V CDR1 and CDR2: SGDLS, YYNGEE. The CDR3 nucleotides are TGTGCCAGCAGCGTAGCTGGTAGGGGCTACGAGCAGTACGTC. As protein: CASSVAGRGYEQYV.

This clone was recorded a few times. V is TRBV2 and J is TRBJ1-1, with D possibly matching TRBD1 (6 bases). V gave up 2 bases and J gave up 4 bases, with 14 bases separating them. Germline-derived CDR1 and CDR2 are SNHLY and FYNNEI. This CDR3 contains 15 residues. Here the CDR3 reads CASSEIGGTGTEAFF. The CDR3 nucleotides are TGTGCCAGCAGTGAAATTGGGGGCACGGGCACTGAAGCTTTCTTT.

The chain is built from TRBV15 and TRBJ2-1; 7 bases are shared with TRBD2. Germline V lookup: CDR1 LNHNV, CDR2 YYDKDF (reference sequence). The J segment lost 12 bases and the V segment lost 0 bases, leaving 5 bases of the junction unmatched. The CDR3 runs to 13 residues. The CDR3 nucleotides read TGTGCCACCAGCAGAGATCTCGAGCGGGGGCAGTTCTTC. It encodes CATSRDLERGQFF. The whole variable domain, remainder taken from reference TRBV15 and TRBJ2-1, is DAMVIQNPRYQVTQFGKPVTLSCSQTLNHNVMYWYQQKSSQAPKLLFHYYDKDFNNEADTPDNFQSRRPNTSFCFLDIRSPGLGDTAMYLCATSRDLERGQFFGPGTRLTVL.

J is TRBJ2-1 and V is TRBV18; possible D gene TRBD2, 6 bases. The length of the CDR3 is 16 residues. V lost 3 bases and J lost 7, with 19 bases in between. Germline CDR1 and CDR2: KGHSH and LQKENI. Written as DNA, the CDR3 is TGTGCCAGCTCACCCAATGAGGAGGGTAAGGTGAATGAGCAGTTCTTC. Translation: CASSPNEEGKVNEQFF.

The rearrangement uses TRBV19 and TRBJ2-1; TRBD2 matches at 10 bases. The CDR3 is 22 amino acids. Germline-derived CDR1 and CDR2 are LNHDA and SQIVND (reference sequence). V lost 7 bases to trimming and J lost 2 bases; unmatched junction nucleotides: 26. In DNA, the CDR3 is TGTGCCAGTACTTCCCTCGGACTGGCTAGCGGGGGTCGGGGCGTTACCTACAATGAGCAGTTCTTC. Its translation is CASTSLGLASGGRGVTYNEQFF.

The chain couples TRBV27 to TRBJ2-7; possible D gene TRBD1, 5 bases. The CDR3 is made up of 13 amino acids. Between the trimmed V and J ends, which lost 3 bases and 6 bases, there was a span of 12 bases. Germline-derived CDR1 and CDR2 are MNHEY and SMNVEV (reference sequence). The CDR3 sequence: CASSLGLYSEQYF. The CDR3 DNA follows: TGTGCCAGCAGTTTGGGGCTCTATTCCGAGCAGTACTTC.

The chain employs TRBV11-1 and TRBJ2-3, with 7 bases matching TRBD1. The CDR3 runs 16 residues. Losses at the gene ends were 2 bases for V and 0 bases for J; bases not matched to a gene: 5. CDR1 and CDR2 from the germline V gene are SGHAT and FQDESV (reference sequence). The CDR3 DNA is TGTGCCAGCAGCTTACGTGGGACAGCGAGCACAGATACGCAGTATTTT. It is translated as CASSLRGTASTDTQYF.

The chain joins TRBV7-9 to TRBJ2-6; 12 bases match TRBD2. The trim removed 5 bases at V and 1 base at J, leaving 6 bases unmatched. From germline, CDR1 is SEHNR and CDR2 FQNEAQ (reference sequence). The CDR3 sequence is 18 residues long. CDR3 protein: CASSPRLAGVSGANVLTF. The CDR3 region has the DNA TGTGCCAGCAGCCCCAGACTAGCGGGGGTTTCTGGGGCCAACGTCCTGACTTTC.

This chain links TRBV9 with TRBJ2-3, with TRBD2 matching over 9 bases. Looked up from germline, CDR1 is SGDLS and CDR2 is YYNGEE. The CDR3 has 16 residues. The J segment lost 6 bases and the V segment lost 0 bases, leaving 8 bases of the junction unmatched. Here the CDR3 reads CASSVVGGGAGDTQYF. The CDR3 DNA is TGTGCCAGCAGCGTAGTTGGCGGGGGGGCTGGGGATACGCAGTATTTT.

This clone has just a few counts. One end of the junction varies from germline; a read error may be responsible. The CDR3 nucleotides read TGTTCCAGCAGCCAACTAGCGGGGATCGTTCAAGAGACCCAGTACTTC. Its protein is CSSSQLAGIVQETQYF. The rearrangement joins TRBV7-9 to TRBJ2-5; TRBD2 aligns across 10 bases. There are 16 residues in the CDR3. Germline-derived CDR1 and CDR2 are SEHNR and FQNEAQ (reference sequence).

This chain joins TRBV25-1 and TRBJ2-5; TRBD2 might be the D (5 bases). The CDR3 totals 15 residues. V was clipped by 11 bases and J by 3 bases, with 22 bases between them. Germline CDR1 is MGHDK and CDR2 is SYGVNS. The CDR3 loop is CACTRRFGSEETQYF. The CDR3 nucleotides are TGTGCCTGCACTAGGAGGTTTGGTTCCGAAGAGACCCAGTACTTC.

The chain carries TRBV15 and TRBJ1-3, with D possibly matching TRBD1 (6 bases). Germline V gene data show CDR1 as LNHNV and CDR2 as YYDKDF (reference sequence). The CDR3 length is 16 residues. The ends were cut back, 5 bases at V and 0 bases at J, with 14 bases in the middle. CDR3 DNA sequence: TGTGCCACCAGCGGGGACACACTGTCCTCTGGAAACACCATATATTTT. This gives the protein CATSGDTLSSGNTIYF. The variable domain in full, completed from reference TRBV15 and TRBJ1-3, reads DAMVIQNPRYQVTQFGKPVTLSCSQTLNHNVMYWYQQKSSQAPKLLFHYYDKDFNNEADTPDNFQSRRPNTSFCFLDIRSPGLGDTAMYLCATSGDTLSSGNTIYFGEGSWLTVV.

The rearrangement uses TRBV5-1 and TRBJ1-1; TRBD1 is a possible D gene (6 bases). Trimming removed 0 bases from V and 5 bases from J, with 17 bases in between. CDR1 and CDR2 (germline): SGHRS, YFSETQ. The CDR3 extends over 16 amino acids. CDR3 loop: CASSLEQGRLRTEAFF. The DNA for the CDR3 is TGCGCCAGCAGCTTGGAACAGGGACGTTTGCGAACTGAAGCTTTCTTT.

The rearrangement links TRBV5-1 to TRBJ2-2; D not certain. Germline V gene lookup returns CDR1 SGHRS and CDR2 YFSETQ. Trimming removed 5 bases at V and 4 bases at J, with 12 bases between. The CDR3 loop spans 14 amino acids. CDR3 bases: TGCGCCAGCAGAAGCCCGGCAGGCACCGGGGAGCTGTTTTTT. Its translation is CASRSPAGTGELFF.

CDR3 DNA sequence: TGTGCCAGCAGCCCCGGGACTAGCCGCACAGATACGCAGTATTTT. It codes for CASSPGTSRTDTQYF. The V call is TRBV7-6, the J call TRBJ2-3; 9 nucleotides align to TRBD2. The CDR3 runs to 15 residues. V lost 5 bases, J lost 1 base, and 4 bases stayed unmatched. Germline CDR1 SGHVS, CDR2 FNYEAQ.

With regard to this clone: The junction differs from germline at one of its ends, possibly a read error. The chain uses TRBV9 and TRBJ2-3; 7 bases line up with TRBD1. This CDR3 spans 14 amino acids. CDR1 and CDR2 from the germline V gene are SGDLS and YYNGEE. The DNA of the CDR3 is TGTGCCAGCAGCGTAAGGTCTGGGACAGATGCGCAGTATTTT. It codes for CASSVRSGTDAQYF.

The chain is built from TRBV27 and TRBJ2-1; possibly TRBD1 for D (5 bases). The V end lost 6 bases, the J end lost 7 bases, and 25 bases lay between the germline ends. In germline, CDR1 is MNHEY, CDR2 SMNVEV (reference sequence). CDR3 size: 17 residues. The CDR3 sequence is CASSSSLTGFIGNEQFF. The CDR3 DNA is TGTGCCAGCAGCTCATCCCTTACAGGATTCATTGGTAATGAGCAGTTCTTC.

The chain has TRBV5-4 and TRBJ2-3; TRBD2 matches 9 bases. V shed 3 bases, J shed 1 base, and the junction held 6 bases outside the gene matches. Germline V gene sequence: CDR1 SGHNT, CDR2 YYREEE (reference sequence). The CDR3 spans 16 residues. CDR3: CASSSRAGGGTDTQYF. CDR3 sequence (DNA): TGTGCCAGCAGCTCTCGAGCGGGAGGCGGCACAGATACGCAGTATTTT. The entire variable domain, with the rest obtained from reference TRBV5-4 and TRBJ2-3, is as follows: ETGVTQSPTHLIKTRGQQVTLRCSSQSGHNTVSWYQQALGQGPQFIFQYYREEENGRGNFPPRFSGLQFPNYSSELNVNALELDDSALYLCASSSRAGGGTDTQYFGPGTRLTVL.

The chain couples TRBV5-6 to TRBJ1-2, with D tentatively TRBD1 (5 bases). Germline CDR1 is SGHDT and CDR2 is YYEEEE. The CDR3 extends over 13 amino acids. V was clipped by 2 bases and J by 5 bases, with 10 bases between them. CDR3 loop: CASSFLTDYGYTF. CDR3 nucleotides: TGTGCCAGCAGCTTTTTGACAGATTATGGCTACACCTTC.

This clone showed up just a few times. Different DNA sequences within this sample yield the same CDR3. The V and J genes are TRBV4-1 and TRBJ2-1; possible D gene TRBD2, 7 bases. With 2 bases removed from V and 6 bases from J, the gap between germline ends came to 11 bases. This CDR3 comprises 14 residues. CDR1 and CDR2 (germline): MGHRA, YSYEKL. The CDR3: CASSQYREGNEQFF. Here the CDR3 DNA reads TGCGCCAGCAGCCAATACAGGGAGGGCAATGAGCAGTTCTTC.

This clone is a singleton in its sample. The rearrangement uses TRBV30 and TRBJ2-7, with a possible D match to TRBD1 (6 bases). V lost 7 bases, J lost 3 bases, and 10 bases lay in between. CDR3 length equals 11 residues. Per germline, CDR1 GTSNPN and CDR2 SVGIG (reference sequence). DNA for the CDR3: TGTGCCTATCAAGGGGGCTACGAGCAGTACTTC. Translating it yields CAYQGGYEQYF.

CDR3 DNA: TGCAGCGTTGAAAAGCGGGAGAGGGGCAATGAGCAGTTCTTC. Translated: CSVEKRERGNEQFF. The chain combines TRBV29-1 with TRBJ2-1; 8 positions agree with TRBD2. In germline, CDR1 is SQVTM, CDR2 ANQGSEA. With 2 bases clipped from V and 6 bases from J, the junction kept 6 bases outside the gene matches. The CDR3 covers 14 residues.

This chain uses TRBV6-5 with TRBJ1-2; the D is unclear. The CDR3 contains 13 residues. With 2 bases removed from V and 7 bases from J, the gap between germline ends came to 11 bases. Germline values: CDR1 MNHEY, CDR2 SVGAGI. The CDR3 reads CASSYQVEGGYTF. CDR3 in DNA: TGTGCCAGCAGTTACCAGGTAGAGGGTGGCTACACCTTC.